Below are 11 T cell receptor beta chains sequenced from a single sample in a study of CD8+CD57+ T cells in acquired aplastic anemia. Profiling of TCR beta VDJ combinations and CDR3 sequences used genomic DNA as template. TCRdb reprocessed the reads with MiXCR, giving one entry per CDR3 protein. In the table there are under 250,000 distinct CDR3 sequences, about a third of which are singletons. Sequences were obtained from sorted CD4+, CD8+, or CD8+CD57+ T cells (not recorded which) from PBMCs. The receptors originated from a human donor in good health, serving as a control.

The chain couples TRBV25-1 to TRBJ1-6; the D is unclear. The CDR3 is 15 residues long. The V gene's germline CDR1 is MGHDK and CDR2 SYGVNS. Trimming took off 8 bases at V and 5 bases at J, with 16 bases between the two ends. In DNA form, the CDR3 reads TGTGCCAGCCATCCTATACCAAACAATAATTCACCCCTCCACTTT. Protein: CASHPIPNNNSPLHF. The complete variable domain, with remaining parts taken from reference TRBV25-1 and TRBJ1-6, reads EADIYQTPRYLVIGTGKKITLECSQTMGHDKMYWYQQDPGMELHLIHYSYGVNSTEKGDLSSESTVSRIRTEHFPLTLESARPSHTSQYLCASHPIPNNNSPLHFGNGTRLTVT.

A remark on this clonotype: This could be a read error, since a much larger clone is one nucleotide away. The chain has TRBV7-2 and TRBJ1-2, with TRBD1 as a possible D gene (5 bases). The CDR3 length is 15 residues. V gave up 5 bases and J gave up 3 bases, with 16 bases separating them. The germline V gene encodes CDR1 SGHTA and CDR2 FQGNSA. CDR3 residues: CASSTASGADYGYTF. The DNA of the CDR3 is TGTGCCAGCAGCACAGCCTCCGGGGCGGACTATGGCTACACCTTC.

The chain has TRBV6-1 and TRBJ1-5, with a weak D call TRBD1 (5 bases). The CDR3 is made up of 12 amino acids. Germline V gene data show CDR1 as MNHNS and CDR2 as SASEGT. V lost 8 bases and J lost 6, with 11 bases in between. CDR3 loop: CASGLGGQPQHF. CDR3 nucleotides: TGTGCCAGCGGGCTTGGGGGTCAGCCCCAGCATTTT.

The rearrangement uses TRBV2 and TRBJ1-2; 7 nucleotides line up with TRBD1. This CDR3 is 13 amino acids long. The V segment lost 1 base and the J segment 8 bases; nucleotides outside the gene matches: 4. Looked up from germline, CDR1 is SNHLY and CDR2 is FYNNEI. This CDR3 is CASSEDRGNGYTF. The CDR3 DNA is TGTGCCAGCAGTGAAGACAGGGGTAACGGCTACACCTTC.

The chain joins TRBV20-1 to TRBJ1-6; TRBD1 matches 9 bases. Unmatched junction bases numbered 12, after V lost 6 bases and J lost 6 bases. This CDR3 comprises 16 residues. Germline loops: CDR1 DFQATT, CDR2 SNEGSKA (reference sequence). The CDR3 sequence: CSASSSRDRVNSPLHF. The CDR3 coding sequence is TGCAGTGCCAGCAGCAGCCGGGACAGGGTTAATTCACCCCTCCACTTT.

This clonotype came up a few times. CDR3 coding DNA: TGCGCCAGCAGTGAGGGGACTACTAACCAAGAGACCCAGTACTTC. It is translated as CASSEGTTNQETQYF. This chain joins TRBV10-2 and TRBJ2-5; TRBD2 agrees at 7 bases. This CDR3 region has 15 residues. V shed 2 bases, J shed 0 bases, and the junction held 3 bases outside the gene matches. From germline, CDR1 is WSHSY and CDR2 SAAADI.

V gene TRBV12-3 or TRBV12-4 combines with J gene TRBJ1-1; D is uncertain. The V end was cut by 2 bases, the J end by 5 bases, with 12 bases between. The CDR3 is 14 residues long. In DNA, the CDR3 is TGTGCCAGCAGTTTAACCGGGGTCCAAACTGAAGCTTTCTTT. Its protein is CASSLTGVQTEAFF.

In this sample, this clonotype turned up a few times. It is likely a read error, because the conserved phenylalanine at the end of the CDR3 is missing. This rearrangement joins TRBV6-1 to TRBJ2-1; D remains ambiguous. Between the trimmed V and J ends, which lost 9 bases and 10 bases, there was a span of 19 bases. Germline CDR1 is MNHNS and CDR2 is SASEGT. This CDR3 has 13 amino acids. The CDR3 sequence is CASEYYRDKEQFL. CDR3 DNA: TGTGCCAGTGAGTACTATCGAGATAAGGAGCAGTTCCTC.

This clonotype was seen ten or more times. The chain employs TRBV2 and TRBJ2-3; TRBD2 might be the D (6 bases). Between the trimmed V and J ends, which lost 6 bases and 4 bases, there was a span of 14 bases. This CDR3 is 14 amino acids long. Germline V gives CDR1 SNHLY, CDR2 FYNNEI. CDR3 amino acids: CASREGKGADTQYF. DNA of the CDR3: TGTGCCAGCAGGGAGGGGAAGGGCGCAGATACGCAGTATTTT. Full variable domain (remainder filled in from reference TRBV2 and TRBJ2-3): EPEVTQTPSHQVTQMGQEVILRCVPISNHLYFYWYRQILGQKVEFLVSFYNNEISEKSEIFDDQFSVERPDGSNFTLKIRSTKLEDSAMYFCASREGKGADTQYFGPGTRLTVL.

The chain uses TRBV27 and TRBJ2-6; TRBD1 might be the D (6 bases). CDR3 length: 17 residues. The ends were cut back, 5 bases at V and 0 bases at J, with 14 bases in the middle. The germline CDR1 and CDR2 sequences are MNHEY and SMNVEV (reference sequence). CDR3 nucleotides: TGTGCCAGCAGTGTCACGGGACAAATCTCTGGGGCCAACGTCCTGACTTTC. Residues: CASSVTGQISGANVLTF.

The V call is TRBV15, the J call TRBJ1-5; 12 positions match TRBD1. Germline CDR1 LNHNV, CDR2 YYDKDF (reference sequence). The CDR3 consists of 16 residues. V lost 3 bases and J lost 4; bases outside the gene matches: 4. The CDR3 region is CATSRKGQGANQPQHF. The DNA of the CDR3 is TGTGCCACCAGCAGGAAGGGACAGGGGGCGAATCAGCCCCAGCATTTT.